This T cell receptor (beta chain) is from a study of T cell repertoires in cytomegalovirus infection. About the study: Indications of both CMV infection and matching HLA type were provided by public TCR beta signatures. General study results and limits: CMV carriers with the relevant HLA were identified by cumulative public TCR beta family frequency. Clonotypes of TCR beta that were HLA-C-restricted and CMV-specific dominated the ex vivo response.

Each CDR3 protein is one row after TCRdb ran MiXCR on the reads. The data show around 490,000 distinct CDR3 sequences, around a quarter seen once. The length of the CDR3 is 14 residues. The ends were cut back, 3 bases at V and 5 bases at J, with 10 bases in the middle. Germline V lookup: CDR1 MNHEY, CDR2 SVGEGT. This clonotype was detected a few times. The antigen is unknown. This TCR was recovered from a human donor in good health (CMV status not recorded). Some clones in this sample may be carry-over from other donors' samples. Sample: PBMCs. The chain uses TRBV6-2 or TRBV6-3 and TRBJ2-2; D remains unclear. CDR3 amino acids: CASSYGLGTGELFF. DNA of the CDR3: TGTGCCAGCAGTTATGGCCTGGGGACCGGGGAGCTGTTTTTT.